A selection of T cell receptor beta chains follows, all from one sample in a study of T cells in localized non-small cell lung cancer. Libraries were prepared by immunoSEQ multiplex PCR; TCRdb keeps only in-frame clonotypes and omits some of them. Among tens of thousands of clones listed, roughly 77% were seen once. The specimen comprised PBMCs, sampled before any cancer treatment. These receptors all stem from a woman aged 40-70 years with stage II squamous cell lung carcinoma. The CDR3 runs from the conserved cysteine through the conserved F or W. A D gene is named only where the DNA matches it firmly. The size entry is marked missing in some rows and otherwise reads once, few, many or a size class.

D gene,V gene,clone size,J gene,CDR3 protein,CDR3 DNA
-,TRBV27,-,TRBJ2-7,CASSLTGHPYEQYF,TGTGCCAGCAGTCTCACGGGACACCCCTACGAGCAGTACTTC
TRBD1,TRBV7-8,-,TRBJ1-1,CASSARDRMNTEAFF,TGTGCCAGCAGCGCCCGGGACAGAATGAACACTGAAGCTTTCTTT
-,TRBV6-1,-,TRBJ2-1,CASSEVKWGLEQFF,TGTGCCAGCAGTGAAGTAAAGTGGGGGCTTGAGCAGTTCTTC
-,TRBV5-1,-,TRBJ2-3,CASSLDWVGTDTQYF,TGCGCCAGCAGCTTGGATTGGGTGGGCACAGATACGCAGTATTTT
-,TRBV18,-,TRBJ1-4,CASSSALDGEKLFF,TGTGCCAGCTCCTCAGCCTTGGACGGCGAAAAACTGTTTTTT
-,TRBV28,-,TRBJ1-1,CASSVGDMNTEAFF,TGTGCCAGCAGTGTAGGGGATATGAACACTGAAGCTTTCTTT
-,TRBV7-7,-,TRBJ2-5,CASSLSSGAGKETQYF,TGTGCTAGCAGCTTGTCCTCGGGGGCGGGGAAGGAGACCCAGTACTTC
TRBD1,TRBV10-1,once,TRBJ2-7,CARQGDSSYEQYF,TGCGCCAGACAGGGGGACAGTTCCTACGAGCAGTACTTC
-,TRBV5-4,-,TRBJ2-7,CASSLGQEPYEQYF,TGTGCCAGCAGCTTGGGCCAGGAGCCCTACGAGCAGTACTTC
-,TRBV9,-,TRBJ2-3,CASSVVGVGDTQYF,TGTGCCAGCAGCGTAGTAGGGGTTGGAGATACGCAGTATTTT
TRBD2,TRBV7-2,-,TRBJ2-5,CACKEREGSETQYF,TGTGCCTGCAAGGAGCGGGAGGGGTCAGAGACCCAGTACTTC
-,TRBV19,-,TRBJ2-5,CASSLTTGVGLQETQYF,TGTGCCAGTAGTCTCACAACGGGGGTGGGACTCCAAGAGACCCAGTACTTC
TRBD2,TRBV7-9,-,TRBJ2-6,CASSLAASGMSGANVLTF,TGTGCCAGCAGCTTAGCGGCTAGCGGGATGTCTGGGGCCAACGTCCTGACTTTC
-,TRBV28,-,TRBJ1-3,CASSLTPSGNTIYF,TGTGCCAGCAGTTTAACACCTTCTGGAAACACCATATATTTT
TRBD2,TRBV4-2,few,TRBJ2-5,CASSQGTSGAYQETQYF,TGTGCCAGCAGCCAAGGGACTAGCGGGGCCTATCAAGAGACCCAGTACTTC
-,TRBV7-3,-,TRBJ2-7,CASSLTGGLGDEQYF,TGTGCCAGCAGCTTAACTGGGGGGTTAGGCGACGAGCAGTACTTC
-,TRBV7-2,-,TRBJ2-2,CASRMGRGQMNTGELFF,TGTGCCAGCAGAATGGGACGCGGCCAAATGAACACCGGGGAGCTGTTTTTT
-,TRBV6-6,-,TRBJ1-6,CASSPGRENSPLHF,TGTGCCAGCAGTCCAGGGCGAGAGAATTCACCCCTCCACTTT
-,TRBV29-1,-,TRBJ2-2,CSVNRGLDTGELFF,TGCAGCGTCAATCGGGGATTGGACACCGGGGAGCTGTTTTTT
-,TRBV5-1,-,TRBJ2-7,CASSFEVPSYEQYF,TGCGCCAGCAGCTTTGAGGTACCCTCCTACGAGCAGTACTTC
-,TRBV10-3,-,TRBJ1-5,CAISPGDSQPQHF,TGTGCCATCAGCCCCGGGGATAGTCAGCCCCAGCATTTT
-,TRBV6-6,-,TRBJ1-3,CASSYSATIFGNTIYF,TGTGCCAGCAGTTACTCGGCGACCATCTTTGGAAACACCATATATTTT
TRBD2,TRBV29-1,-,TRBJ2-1,CSVQGLAGFYNEQFF,TGCAGCGTGCAGGGACTAGCGGGGTTCTACAATGAGCAGTTCTTC
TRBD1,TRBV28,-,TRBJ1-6,CASSLRQGDSPLHF,TGTGCCAGCAGTTTACGACAGGGGGACTCACCCCTCCACTTT
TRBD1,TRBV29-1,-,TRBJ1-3,CSVDRDREGNTIYF,TGCAGCGTAGACCGGGACAGGGAAGGAAACACCATATATTTT
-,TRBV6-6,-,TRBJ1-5,CASSLQGQGQPQHF,TGTGCCAGCAGTTTACAGGGTCAGGGTCAGCCCCAGCATTTT
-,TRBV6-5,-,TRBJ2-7,CASSVSRDPSYEQYF,TGTGCCAGCAGTGTCTCCCGGGACCCAAGTTACGAGCAGTACTTC
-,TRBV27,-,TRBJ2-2,CASSLQGNTGELFF,TGTGCCAGCAGCTTACAGGGGAACACCGGGGAGCTGTTTTTT
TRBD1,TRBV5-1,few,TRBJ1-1,CASSSGQGRSSEAFF,TGCGCCAGCAGCTCTGGACAGGGACGCTCTTCGGAAGCTTTCTTT
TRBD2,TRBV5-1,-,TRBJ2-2,CASSLGTSGITGELFF,TGCGCCAGCAGCTTGGGGACTAGTGGTATCACCGGGGAGCTGTTTTTT
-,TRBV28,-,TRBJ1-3,CASSPTVTTAHSGNTIYF,TGTGCCAGCAGCCCCACCGTTACGACAGCACACTCTGGAAACACCATATATTTT
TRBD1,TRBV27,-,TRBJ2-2,CASSLQQGVVTGELFF,TGTGCCAGCAGTTTACAACAGGGGGTTGTCACCGGGGAGCTGTTTTTT
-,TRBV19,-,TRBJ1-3,CASTQPPTIYF,TGTGCCAGTACCCAACCCCCCACCATATATTTT
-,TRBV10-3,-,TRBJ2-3,CAISDSRADTQYF,TGTGCCATCAGTGACAGCAGGGCAGATACGCAGTATTTT
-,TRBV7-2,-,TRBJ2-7,CASSPVGGTPYEQYF,TGTGCCAGCAGCCCAGTGGGCGGGACCCCCTACGAGCAGTACTTC
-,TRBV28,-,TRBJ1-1,CASSATKGQAFF,TGTGCCAGCAGTGCGACCAAGGGGCAAGCTTTCTTT
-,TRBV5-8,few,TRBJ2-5,CASSWGISETQYF,TGTGCCAGCAGCTGGGGGATTTCAGAGACCCAGTACTTC
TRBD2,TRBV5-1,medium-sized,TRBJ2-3,CASSLFGGADTQYF,TGCGCCAGCAGCCTGTTCGGGGGGGCAGATACGCAGTATTTT
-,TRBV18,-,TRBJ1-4,CASSQVDLGGDELFF,TGTGCCAGCTCACAGGTGGACCTGGGGGGCGATGAACTGTTTTTT
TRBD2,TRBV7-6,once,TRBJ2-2,CASSFSLAGSNTGELFF,TGTGCCAGCAGCTTCTCTCTAGCGGGGTCGAACACCGGGGAGCTGTTTTTT
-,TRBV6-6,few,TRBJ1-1,CASREGRDEAFF,TGTGCCAGCAGAGAGGGCCGTGATGAAGCTTTCTTT
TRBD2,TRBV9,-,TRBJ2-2,CASSDLAGTTDAGELFF,TGTGCCAGCAGCGATCTAGCGGGAACGACGGACGCCGGGGAGCTGTTTTTT
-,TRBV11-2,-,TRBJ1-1,CASSLSLGGYPDGEAFF,TGTGCCAGCAGCTTATCCCTGGGGGGCTACCCGGACGGTGAAGCTTTCTTT
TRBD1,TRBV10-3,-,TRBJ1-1,CAISVGGTGRRDTEAFF,TGTGCCATCAGTGTGGGCGGGACAGGGAGGCGGGACACTGAAGCTTTCTTT
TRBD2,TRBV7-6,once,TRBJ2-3,CASSLFGGGPTSTDTQYF,TGTGCCAGCAGCTTGTTTGGCGGGGGGCCTACTAGCACAGATACGCAGTATTTT
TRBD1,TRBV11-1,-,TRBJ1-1,CASSSRQGNTEAFF,TGTGCCAGCAGCTCCAGACAGGGGAACACTGAAGCTTTCTTT
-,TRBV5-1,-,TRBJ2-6,CASRPGARGANVLTF,TGCGCCAGCAGGCCAGGGGCGCGTGGGGCCAACGTCCTGACTTTC
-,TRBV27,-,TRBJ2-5,CASSHRRSKQETQYF,TGTGCCAGCAGTCACAGGAGATCGAAACAAGAGACCCAGTACTTC